One sample yielded the 5 T cell receptor beta chains listed below, sequenced in a study of T cell responses to AZD1222 COVID-19 vaccine. TCRdb's table, derived via immunoSEQ multiplex PCR, lists solely in-frame clones and lacks some. Of 150,000 to 200,000 clones listed, roughly 92% are singletons. The source was peripheral blood, collected 28 days after the second AZD1222 dose. The receptors stem from an adult who received the AZD1222 COVID-19 vaccine.

The V call is TRBV7-8, the J call TRBJ1-5, with a weak D call TRBD1 (5 bases). Between the trimmed V and J ends, which lost 5 bases and 2 bases, there was a span of 10 bases. Germline V lookup: CDR1 SGHVS, CDR2 FQNEAQ. The CDR3 runs to 14 residues. CDR3 residues: CASSNRQRNQPQHF. CDR3 sequence (DNA): TGTGCCAGCAGCAATCGACAGCGCAATCAGCCCCAGCATTTT.

CDR3 DNA: TGTGCTAGTGGTTTGGGCGGGACAGGGGGCAATCGCAATCAGCCCCAGCATTTT. It translates to CASGLGGTGGNRNQPQHF. This chain links TRBV12-5 with TRBJ1-5, with 12 bases matching TRBD1. The germline V gene encodes CDR1 LGHNT and CDR2 FRNRAP. CDR3 length equals 18 residues. Trimming took 1 base from V and 2 from J; bases not matched to a gene: 6. The whole variable domain, filled in from reference TRBV12-5 and TRBJ1-5, reads DARVTQTPRHKVTEMGQEVTMRCQPILGHNTVFWYRQTMMQGLELLAYFRNRAPLDDSGMPKDRFSAEMPDATLATLKIQPSEPRDSAVYFCASGLGGTGGNRNQPQHFGDGTRLSIL.

CDR3 nucleotide sequence: TGCGCCAGCAGCTGGGCCTTGGGACAGCCGAACACTGAAGCTTTCTTT. The encoded protein is CASSWALGQPNTEAFF. This rearrangement joins TRBV5-1 to TRBJ1-1; 7 nucleotides align to TRBD1. Germline CDR1 reads SGHRS; CDR2 reads YFSETQ. The junction had 9 bases not matched to a gene; V was cut back by 3 bases and J by 1 base. The CDR3 loop spans 16 amino acids.

The rearrangement links TRBV5-4 to TRBJ2-7; D not certain. CDR1 is SGHNT and CDR2 is YYREEE in the germline V gene (reference sequence). V was clipped by 0 bases and J by 7 bases, with 11 bases between them. The CDR3 is made up of 13 amino acids. The CDR3: CASSLVPTEEQYF. The CDR3, as DNA: TGTGCCAGCAGCTTGGTCCCGACGGAGGAGCAGTACTTC.

This chain uses TRBV10-3 with TRBJ1-6; TRBD1 might be the D (5 bases). Germline loops: CDR1 ENHRY, CDR2 SYGVKD. V dropped 4 bases and J dropped 6 bases, with 10 bases sitting between them. The CDR3 consists of 14 residues. The CDR3 sequence is CAISGDSTNSPLHF. The CDR3 coding sequence is TGTGCCATCAGTGGGGACTCTACTAATTCACCCCTCCACTTT.